A selection of T cell receptor beta chains follows, all from one sample in a study of response to subunit inactivated influenza vaccine. TCRdb recomputed calls from the RT-PCR reads with MiXCR, one row per CDR3 protein. The sample has about 180,000 distinct CDR3 sequences, roughly 8.7% seen once; the top ten hold 9.5% to 13%. The specimen comprised non-naive T cells sorted from PBMCs, sampled on the day of vaccination. The receptors shown here come from a man aged 45-65 years who received an inactivated influenza vaccine. Each CDR3 is given with its conserved first and last residue. A D gene is named only where the DNA matches it firmly. Not all rows give a size; the values are once, few, many and, for expanded clones, a class.

V	J	D	size	DNA	CDR3
TRBV7-2	TRBJ2-5	TRBD1	few	TGTGCCAGCAGCTTGGGACAGGGGGGTGGGGAGACCCAGTACTTC	CASSLGQGGGETQYF
TRBV13	TRBJ2-7	TRBD1	few	TGTGCCAGCCAAGGGACAGATGAGCAGTACTTC	CASQGTDEQYF
TRBV4-2	TRBJ2-7	TRBD1	few	TGTGCCAGCAGCCAAGAGCAGGGGGCCACCTACGAGCAGTACTTC	CASSQEQGATYEQYF
TRBV28	TRBJ2-1	.	.	TGTGCCAGCAGTCCTAACAACAGGGTCGATGAGCAGTTCTTC	CASSPNNRVDEQFF
TRBV2	TRBJ1-1	.	few	TGTGCCAGCAGCCCCACAGGGCGGGCTTTCTTT	CASSPTGRAFF
TRBV5-1	TRBJ1-4	.	few	TGCGCCAGCAGCTTGAAGATACCCGACGAAAAACTGTTTTTT	CASSLKIPDEKLFF
TRBV27	TRBJ2-1	.	few	TGTGCCAGCAGTTCGTCCGCGGGACAATATCTTGAGCAGTTCTTC	CASSSSAGQYLEQFF
TRBV27	TRBJ2-7	TRBD1	few	TGTGCCAGCTGGGACAGTTTCTCCTACGAGCAGTACTTC	CASWDSFSYEQYF
TRBV29-1	TRBJ1-4	.	many	TGCAGCGTTGGGCACCCAGATGAAAAACTGTTTTTT	CSVGHPDEKLFF
TRBV3-1	TRBJ1-2	TRBD1	.	TGTGCCAGCAGCCCCAGGGACAGGGGCGGCTACACCTTC	CASSPRDRGGYTF
TRBV29-1	TRBJ2-1	.	few	TGCAGCGTCGCTGACATCTACAATGAGCAGTTCTTC	CSVADIYNEQFF
TRBV10-1	TRBJ2-4	TRBD1	many	TGCGCCAGCAGTGAGTCGATCGGGGACAGGGTCAACATTCAGTACTTC	CASSESIGDRVNIQYF
TRBV3-1	TRBJ1-5	.	.	TGTGCCAGCAGCCAAGATCGCGGCAATCAGCCCCAGCATTTT	CASSQDRGNQPQHF
TRBV18	TRBJ1-2	.	.	TGTGCCAGCTCACCACGTTCTGACGGCGGGGGCTACACCTTC	CASSPRSDGGGYTF